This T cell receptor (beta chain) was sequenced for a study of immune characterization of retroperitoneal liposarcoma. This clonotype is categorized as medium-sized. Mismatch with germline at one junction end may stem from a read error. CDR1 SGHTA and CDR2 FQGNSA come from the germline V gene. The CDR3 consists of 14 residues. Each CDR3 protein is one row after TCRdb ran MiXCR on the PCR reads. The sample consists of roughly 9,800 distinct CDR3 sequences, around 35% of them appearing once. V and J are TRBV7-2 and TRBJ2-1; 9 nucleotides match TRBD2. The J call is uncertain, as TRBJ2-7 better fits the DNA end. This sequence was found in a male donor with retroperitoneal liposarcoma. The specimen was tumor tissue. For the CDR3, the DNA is TGTGCCAGCAACTTAGCGGGAGCTTACAATGAGCAGTACTTC. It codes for CASNLAGAYNEQYF.